Listed below are T cell receptor beta chains from one sample, sequenced in a study of T cells after yellow fever vaccination. TCRdb reprocessed the 5' RACE reads via MiXCR and lists one record per CDR3 protein. Of around 100,000 distinct CDR3 sequences listed, 7% to 8.5% were seen once; the top ten hold about 25%. The sample consisted of CD8+ T cells sorted from PBMCs, taken 45 days after the yellow fever booster vaccination. These receptors all come from a young man who received the YFV17D yellow fever vaccine. Both conserved end residues are part of each CDR3. D genes are given only for firm matches. Clone size appears in some rows only: once, few, many, or a class for an expanded clone.

size: many; V: TRBV7-9; D: -; J: TRBJ2-7; DNA: TGTGCCAGCAGCTTAGGGCAGCCTGTCGAGCAGTACTTC; CDR3: CASSLGQPVEQYF
size: many; V: TRBV7-3; D: TRBD2; J: TRBJ2-1; DNA: TGTGCCAGCAGCCAGGGACTAGCGGGTTTCAATGAGCAGTTCTTC; CDR3: CASSQGLAGFNEQFF
size: many; V: TRBV28; D: TRBD1; J: TRBJ2-7; DNA: TGTGCCAGCAGTTTTGGCCGGGACAGGGGGTCCTACGAGCAGTACTTC; CDR3: CASSFGRDRGSYEQYF
size: few; V: TRBV19; D: TRBD2; J: TRBJ2-7; DNA: TGTGCCAGTAGTATAGGACTAGCGGCCTACGAGCAGTACTTC; CDR3: CASSIGLAAYEQYF
size: few; V: TRBV29-1; D: TRBD1; J: TRBJ1-4; DNA: TGCAGCGCTGGGACAGATATAAATGAAAAACTGTTTTTT; CDR3: CSAGTDINEKLFF
size: many; V: TRBV15; D: -; J: TRBJ1-1; DNA: TGTGCCACCAGCAGCGTAATGAACACTGAAGCTTTCTTT; CDR3: CATSSVMNTEAFF
size: many; V: TRBV7-4; D: TRBD2; J: TRBJ2-7; DNA: TGTGCCAGCAGCCCCGGGGGGACCCCCTACGAGCAGTACTTC; CDR3: CASSPGGTPYEQYF
size: many; V: TRBV12-3/TRBV12-4; D: TRBD2; J: TRBJ2-5; DNA: TGTGCCAGCAGTCTGACTAGCGACCAAGAGACCCAGTACTTC; CDR3: CASSLTSDQETQYF
size: many; V: TRBV24-1; D: -; J: TRBJ2-1; DNA: TGTGCCACCAGTGATCTCTTAAGCAATGAGCAGTTCTTC; CDR3: CATSDLLSNEQFF
size: many; V: TRBV6-2/TRBV6-3; D: -; J: TRBJ1-1; DNA: TGTGCCAGCAGGGCGGGGTTATTTGAAGCTTTCTTT; CDR3: CASRAGLFEAFF
size: -; V: TRBV2; D: -; J: TRBJ2-4; DNA: TGTGCCAGCAGTGAAATTAGTGCGCGCCTTGACATTCAGTACTTC; CDR3: CASSEISARLDIQYF
size: many; V: TRBV28; D: TRBD2; J: TRBJ2-7; DNA: TGTGCCAGCAGTGCCGTCGGGACTAATGCCTACGAGCAGTACTTC; CDR3: CASSAVGTNAYEQYF
size: many; V: TRBV6-2/TRBV6-3; D: -; J: TRBJ2-5; DNA: TGTGCCAGCAGTTACAGCCGGGCCCAAGAGACCCAGTACTTC; CDR3: CASSYSRAQETQYF
size: few; V: TRBV7-9; D: TRBD2; J: TRBJ2-1; DNA: TGTGCCAGCAGCTTAGGTGGGAGGGCCAATGAGCAGTTCTTC; CDR3: CASSLGGRANEQFF
size: many; V: TRBV20-1; D: -; J: TRBJ2-1; DNA: TGCAGTGCCGGGACTGACAATGAGCAGTTCTTC; CDR3: CSAGTDNEQFF
size: many; V: TRBV20-1; D: TRBD1; J: TRBJ2-2; DNA: TGCAGTGCCACGATTACCGCTCCCGGGACAGGGTACACCGGGGAGCTGTTTTTT; CDR3: CSATITAPGTGYTGELFF
size: many; V: TRBV12-3/TRBV12-4; D: TRBD1; J: TRBJ2-5; DNA: TGTGCCAGCAGTAGACAGGGTGAAGAGACCCAGTACTTC; CDR3: CASSRQGEETQYF